The 30 T cell receptor beta chains below were found in one sample sequenced in a study of glioma-infiltrating T cells. TCR alpha and beta CDR3 regions were amplified from RNA using iRepertoire nested multiplex PCR. TCRdb used MiXCR to reprocess the multiplex PCR reads, holding one entry per CDR3 protein. This table holds a few thousand distinct CDR3 sequences, 80% to 90% found once. The specimen was glioma tissue, nonneoplastic brain tissue, or PBMCs (not recorded which). The receptors were sampled from a human donor with low-grade glioma or glioblastoma, undergoing nonglioma brain surgery, or in good health (not recorded which).

On this clonotype: Within a library made for alpha chains, this beta chain is off target, and its count is uninformative. This chain connects TRBV20-1 to TRBJ1-1; the D is unclear. Trimming removed 5 bases from V and 0 bases from J, with 10 bases in between. The germline gives CDR1 DFQATT, CDR2 SNEGSKA (reference sequence). The CDR3 is 13 residues long. The CDR3, as DNA: TGCAGTGCTCACACCCGTATGAACACTGAAGCTTTCTTT. Encoded protein: CSAHTRMNTEAFF.

This clonotype is categorized as large. This beta chain is off target for a library built for alpha chains, so its abundance means little. The chain has TRBV15 and TRBJ2-3; 10 bases are shared with TRBD2. Trimming cost V 0 bases and J 2 bases; bases outside gene matches: 8. The CDR3 extends over 18 amino acids. The germline gives CDR1 LNHNV, CDR2 YYDKDF (reference sequence). The DNA for the CDR3 is TGTGCCACCAGCAGAGATACCCTAGCGGGAGCACCCACAGATACGCAGTATTTT. Translated: CATSRDTLAGAPTDTQYF.

As for this clonotype: This beta chain is a stray sequence in a library constructed for alpha chains; its clone size is not meaningful. The chain carries TRBV6-1 and TRBJ1-2; D call uncertain. With 8 bases removed from V and 2 bases from J, the gap between germline ends came to 15 bases. The CDR3 sequence is 14 residues long. Germline V gene data show CDR1 as MNHNS and CDR2 as SASEGT. Written as DNA, the CDR3 is TGTGCCAGCGGACCCGTGGCAGCCAACTATGGCTACACCTTC. Translated, it gives CASGPVAANYGYTF.

Comments on this clonotype: This beta chain is a stray read from a library made for alpha chains; its abundance is not meaningful. CDR3 protein: CASSLRRGENNEQFF. The CDR3 DNA reads TGTGCCAGCAGCTTAAGAAGGGGGGAAAACAATGAGCAGTTCTTC. V is TRBV7-9 and J is TRBJ2-1, with D perhaps being TRBD1 or TRBD2 (6 bases each). CDR3 length: 15 amino acids. V was pared by 2 bases and J by 5 bases, with 13 bases between. CDR1 and CDR2 from the germline V gene are SEHNR and FQNEAQ (reference sequence).

Turning to this clonotype: This beta chain appears as a stray read in a library generated for alpha chains; its size is not informative. The chain has TRBV4-1 and TRBJ1-4; 7 positions match TRBD1. The length of the CDR3 is 14 residues. V shed 4 bases and J 11 bases; nucleotides not matched to a gene: 10. Germline assignment: CDR1 MGHRA and CDR2 YSYEKL. The CDR3 nucleotides read TGCGCCAGCAGCCGACAGGGTTCAATGGATAAACTGTTTTTT. Translating it yields CASSRQGSMDKLFF.

Note on this clonotype: For a library built for alpha chains, this beta chain is a stray read; little rests on its size. This chain uses TRBV6-6 with TRBJ2-5; D is unresolved. TRBJ2-7 matches the DNA end more closely, so the J call is doubtful. CDR3 length: 13 residues. Germline V gives CDR1 MNHNY, CDR2 SVGAGI (reference sequence). The CDR3 sequence is CASSEYHSYEQYF. CDR3 nucleotide sequence: TGTGCCAGCAGTGAGTACCACTCCTACGAGCAGTACTTC.

Comment on this clonotype: The library was designed around alpha chains, so this beta chain is a stray read whose abundance carries little weight. V is TRBV20-1 and J is TRBJ1-1, with TRBD1 matching 7 bases. J gave up 4 bases and V 6 bases, and 17 bases lay outside the gene matches. CDR1 and CDR2 (germline): DFQATT, SNEGSKA (reference sequence). The CDR3 loop spans 16 amino acids. As DNA, the CDR3 is TGCAGTGCCGACGATCAAGTGACAGGGCGGAGCACTGAAGCTTTCTTT. Translated: CSADDQVTGRSTEAFF.

A word on this clonotype: The library was prepared for alpha chains; this beta chain is a stray read, so its frequency means little. The chain recombines TRBV6-2 or TRBV6-3 with TRBJ2-7; D assignment may be TRBD1 or TRBD2 (6 bases each). The CDR3 has 13 residues. In germline, CDR1 is MNHEY, CDR2 SVGEGT. V lost 6 bases and J 3 bases, leaving 12 bases between the germline ends. CDR3 region: CASRRDISYEQYF. The CDR3 DNA sequence: TGTGCCAGCAGGCGGGACATCAGCTACGAGCAGTACTTC.

To note about this clonotype: This beta chain is off target for a library built for alpha chains, so its abundance means little. The CDR3 DNA sequence: TGTGCCAGCAGCCCCACTAGCGGGAGTTCTCGCGAGCAGTACTTC. Translation: CASSPTSGSSREQYF. The gene calls are TRBV14 and TRBJ2-7, with 11 bases fitting TRBD2. The CDR3 covers 15 residues. Germline V gene data show CDR1 as SGHDN and CDR2 as FVKESK. V was clipped by 4 bases and J by 6 bases; unmatched bases: 8.

About this clonotype: Being off target in a library aimed at alpha chains, this beta chain has a size of little meaning. V and J are TRBV7-2 and TRBJ2-3, with D possibly being TRBD2 (6 bases). In germline, CDR1 is SGHTA, CDR2 FQGNSA. This CDR3 is built from 12 residues. V lost 5 bases and J lost 11, with 14 bases in between. CDR3 DNA: TGTGCCAGCAGCACTAACCGGGAGAGGCAGTATTTT. The encoded protein is CASSTNRERQYF.

Turning to this clonotype: Being off target in a library aimed at alpha chains, this beta chain has a size of little meaning. The chain uses TRBV10-3 and TRBJ1-6; 10 bases agree with TRBD1. Germline CDR1 is ENHRY and CDR2 is SYGVKD. This CDR3 has 14 amino acids. J lost 10 bases, V lost 7 bases, and 7 bases had no gene match. Here the CDR3 DNA reads TGTGCCATCAAGAGGGGGACAGGGGTGTCACCCCTCCACTTT. The encoded protein is CAIKRGTGVSPLHF.

Points on this clonotype: This beta chain is off target for a library built for alpha chains, so its abundance means little. The chain combines TRBV28 with TRBJ2-5; D gene uncertain. The CDR3 length is 13 residues. The V gene lost 6 bases and the J gene lost 1 base, with 9 bases spanning the gap. Germline V gives CDR1 MDHEN, CDR2 SYDVKM. The CDR3 nucleotides read TGTGCCAGCAGCTTCGGCAGCCAAGAGACCCAGTACTTC. It specifies CASSFGSQETQYF.

Comment on this clonotype: This beta chain turned up in a library designed for alpha chains; as an off-target read, its abundance says little. The J gene is TRBJ2-7, the V gene TRBV28; D uncertain. The CDR3 loop spans 16 amino acids. Per germline, CDR1 MDHEN and CDR2 SYDVKM. Trimming pared 9 bases from V and 7 bases from J, leaving 28 bases between. The CDR3 region is CASPPRAAPPSWEQYF. The CDR3 coding sequence is TGTGCCAGTCCCCCCCGGGCAGCCCCACCTTCTTGGGAGCAGTACTTC.

Comments on this clonotype: Little can be read into the size of this beta chain, an off-target read in a library designed for alpha chains. This sequence joins TRBV2 and TRBJ1-2; D is undetermined. The CDR3 spans 13 residues. Germline assignment: CDR1 SNHLY and CDR2 FYNNEI. V shed 3 bases and J shed 4 bases, with 9 bases lying between them. The CDR3 reads CASSELVIYGYTF. Written as DNA, the CDR3 is TGTGCCAGCAGTGAGTTAGTAATCTATGGCTACACCTTC.

To note about this clonotype: The size of this beta chain means little, since it is a stray read in a library made for alpha chains. The chain combines TRBV7-9 with TRBJ1-1; TRBD1 might be the D (5 bases). V lost 6 bases to trimming and J lost 1 base, with 12 bases between them. CDR1 and CDR2 from the germline V gene are SEHNR and FQNEAQ (reference sequence). This CDR3 contains 14 residues. CDR3 sequence: CASSLDTGNTEAFF. The DNA of the CDR3 is TGTGCCAGCAGTTTGGACACCGGGAACACTGAAGCTTTCTTT. Drawing the rest from reference TRBV7-9 and TRBJ1-1, the complete variable domain is DTGVSQNPRHKITKRGQNVTFRCDPISEHNRLYWYRQTLGQGPEFLTYFQNEAQLEKSRLLSDRFSAERPKGSFSTLEIQRTEQGDSAMYLCASSLDTGNTEAFFGQGTRLTVV.

Points on this clonotype: Being off target in a library aimed at alpha chains, this beta chain has a size of little meaning. This sequence joins TRBV19 and TRBJ2-7; perhaps TRBD1 as D (6 bases). The V gene lost 6 bases and the J gene lost 7 bases, with 22 bases spanning the gap. Germline CDR1 and CDR2: LNHDA and SQIVND (reference sequence). The CDR3 totals 15 residues. In DNA form, the CDR3 reads TGTGCCAGTAGCTCAGTAGGGACAACCCCGGGGGAGCAGTACTTC. Amino acid sequence: CASSSVGTTPGEQYF.

Points on this clonotype: This beta chain turned up in a library designed for alpha chains; as an off-target read, its abundance says little. The chain carries TRBV6-2 or TRBV6-3 and TRBJ2-3; D is perhaps TRBD2 (6 bases). V was pared by 0 bases and J by 5 bases, with 9 bases between. The germline V gene encodes CDR1 MNHEY and CDR2 SVGEGT. The CDR3 totals 14 residues. This CDR3 is CASSYSGGRDTQYF. In nucleotides, the CDR3 is TGTGCCAGCAGTTACTCGGGGGGACGAGATACGCAGTATTTT.

Concerning this clonotype: One end of the junction does not line up with germline, which may come from a read error. The library was designed around alpha chains, so this beta chain is a stray read whose abundance carries little weight. The chain joins TRBV6-1 to TRBJ2-5; D call uncertain. CDR1 and CDR2 (germline): MNHNS, SASEGT. The CDR3 extends over 15 amino acids. The CDR3 spells CVSSFRASLGETQYF. As DNA, the CDR3 is TGTGTCAGCAGTTTTCGTGCATCGTTGGGGGAGACCCAGTACTTC.

With regard to this clonotype: This beta chain is off target for a library built for alpha chains, so its abundance means little. The CDR3 DNA reads as TGTGCCAGCAGTGATTTCGGGACAGGAAATGAAAAACTGTTTTTT. It codes for CASSDFGTGNEKLFF. The genes are TRBV6-6 and TRBJ1-4; 8 nucleotides agree with TRBD1. The V segment lost 5 bases and the J segment 5 bases; nucleotides outside the gene matches: 7. This CDR3 spans 15 amino acids. Germline CDR1 and CDR2: MNHNY and SVGAGI (reference sequence).

Concerning this clonotype: This beta chain represents an off-target read in a library built for alpha chains; its size is of limited meaning. The V gene is TRBV7-2, the J gene TRBJ2-5; no definite D call. Germline V gene sequence: CDR1 SGHTA, CDR2 FQGNSA. V dropped 5 bases and J dropped 2 bases, with 15 bases sitting between them. This CDR3 has 15 amino acids. The CDR3 sequence: CASSITRTDQETQYF. The CDR3 DNA reads as TGTGCCAGCAGCATAACTCGGACGGATCAAGAGACCCAGTACTTC.

This clonotype was counted a single time. Compared with germline, one end of the junction differs, possibly owing to a read error. Being off target in a library aimed at alpha chains, this beta chain has a size of little meaning. The rearrangement joins TRBV6-2 or TRBV6-3 to TRBJ2-3; possibly TRBD2 for D (6 bases). The CDR3 has 14 residues. Per the germline V gene, CDR1 is MNHEY and CDR2 is SVGEGT. The CDR3 nucleotides read TGTGCCAGCAGTCAAGGGACTTACACAGATAAGCAGTATTTT. Translated: CASSQGTYTDKQYF.

Concerning this clonotype itself: This beta chain is an off-target read within a library intended for alpha chains, so its frequency means little. The rearrangement links TRBV7-6 to TRBJ2-3; TRBD2 agrees at 7 bases. The CDR3 is made up of 13 amino acids. The germline gives CDR1 SGHVS, CDR2 FNYEAQ. The junction had 7 bases not matched to a gene; V was cut back by 5 bases and J by 8 bases. In DNA, the CDR3 is TGTGCCAGCAGCGACGGGACTATGGGTACGCAGTATTTT. Protein sequence: CASSDGTMGTQYF.

This clonotype showed up just once. For a library built for alpha chains, this beta chain is a stray read; little rests on its size. V is TRBV7-9 and J is TRBJ1-2, with a possible D match to TRBD1 (6 bases). Germline CDR1 SEHNR, CDR2 FQNEAQ (reference sequence). V was shortened by 4 bases and J by 7 bases, with 16 bases between the two germline ends. The CDR3 covers 14 residues. CDR3 loop: CASSSYSGQTGYTF. CDR3 nucleotides: TGTGCCAGCAGCTCTTACTCGGGACAAACTGGCTACACCTTC.

As regards this clonotype: This beta chain appears as a stray read in a library generated for alpha chains; its size is not informative. V and J are TRBV27 and TRBJ2-1, with 9 nucleotides matching TRBD2. The length of the CDR3 is 16 residues. V was clipped by 0 bases and J by 6 bases; unmatched bases: 6. Germline CDR1 is MNHEY and CDR2 is SMNVEV (reference sequence). The CDR3: CASSLSRRGGPNEQFF. CDR3 nucleotide sequence: TGTGCCAGCAGTTTATCAAGGCGGGGGGGCCCCAATGAGCAGTTCTTC.

Concerning this clonotype itself: A library made for alpha chains picked up this beta chain off target, so its size means little. The chain links TRBV4-2 to TRBJ2-2, with TRBD2 as a possible D gene (5 bases). There are 14 residues in the CDR3. The V end was cut by 6 bases, the J end by 3 bases, with 11 bases between. Germline V gene lookup returns CDR1 LGHNA and CDR2 YNFKEQ. As DNA, the CDR3 is TGTGCCAGCAGTTCGGACTTCTACACCGGGGAGCTGTTTTTT. This sequence encodes CASSSDFYTGELFF.

A remark on this clonotype: One end of the junction fails to match germline, which may point to a read error. This beta chain is an off-target read within a library intended for alpha chains, so its frequency means little. The genes are TRBV7-2 and TRBJ2-3, with D perhaps TRBD2 (8 bases). Germline V gene sequence: CDR1 SGHTA, CDR2 FQGNSA. The CDR3 spans 15 residues. The CDR3 loop reads CSSSLAGQNTDTQYF. The DNA for the CDR3 is TGTTCCAGCAGCTTAGCGGGACAGAACACAGATACGCAGTATTTT.

Regarding this clonotype: This beta chain appears as a stray read in a library generated for alpha chains; its size is not informative. The chain has TRBV7-2 and TRBJ1-6, with 7 bases lining up with TRBD1. Germline values: CDR1 SGHTA, CDR2 FQGNSA. The CDR3 runs 14 residues. J lost 14 bases, V lost 4 bases, and 11 bases had no gene match. DNA for the CDR3: TGTGCCAGCAGCTCCACAGGGGCCTTTGGGTCCCTCCACTTT. Encoded protein: CASSSTGAFGSLHF.

Points on this clonotype: The size of this beta chain means little, since it is a stray read in a library made for alpha chains. The gene calls are TRBV10-1 and TRBJ1-2; 7 nucleotides align to TRBD1. J was trimmed by 3 bases and V by 2 bases; bases with no gene match: 0. The germline V gene has CDR1 WNHNN and CDR2 SYGVQD (reference sequence). The CDR3 is 13 amino acids. CDR3 sequence (DNA): TGCGCCAGCAGTGAGACAGGGGACTATGGCTACACCTTC. It translates to CASSETGDYGYTF.

Points on this clonotype: This beta chain represents an off-target read in a library built for alpha chains; its size is of limited meaning. This chain uses TRBV6-9 with TRBJ2-3; D possibly matches TRBD1 or TRBD2 (6 bases each). Trimming cost V 3 bases and J 1 base, with 17 bases left between them. From germline, CDR1 is MNHGY and CDR2 SVAAGI. The CDR3 sequence is 17 residues long. The CDR3 protein is CASSYSPGAGRTDTQYF. The CDR3 DNA reads as TGTGCCAGCAGTTACAGCCCGGGGGCAGGCCGCACAGATACGCAGTATTTT.

For this clonotype: The size of this beta chain means little, since it is a stray read in a library made for alpha chains. V and J are TRBV2 and TRBJ1-2, with a possible D match to TRBD1 (5 bases). V was shortened by 5 bases and J by 7 bases, with 14 bases between the two germline ends. The CDR3 totals 13 residues. Germline V lookup: CDR1 SNHLY, CDR2 FYNNEI. CDR3 bases: TGTGCCAGCAGTTCCCAGGGAGGTCTTGGCTACACCTTC. Translating gives CASSSQGGLGYTF.